The 26 T cell receptor beta chains listed next were all sequenced from one sample in a study of T cells in Graves' hyperthyroidism and ophthalmopathy. Amplification of TCR beta CDR3 regions used RNA as the template. TCR CDR3 regions were first amplified by RT-PCR with HTBI primers. TCRdb fed the multiplex PCR reads into MiXCR, producing one record per CDR3 protein. The data show roughly 800,000 distinct CDR3 sequences, about 38% seen once. Sequenced sample: blood. All receptors come from a man between 18 and 29 years old with Graves' hyperthyroidism.

The chain carries TRBV7-9 and TRBJ2-2, with TRBD2 matching 12 bases. Germline lookup yields CDR1 SEHNR and CDR2 FQNEAQ (reference sequence). The ends lost 6 bases at V and 6 bases at J; junction bases unmatched: 5. The CDR3 runs 15 residues. CDR3 nucleotides: TGTGCCAGCAGGCAACTAGCGGGGGGATCCGGGGAGCTGTTTTTT. This gives the protein CASRQLAGGSGELFF.

The table lists this clonotype with many counts. The chain carries TRBV15 and TRBJ1-4; 8 bases are shared with TRBD1. Germline V lookup: CDR1 LNHNV, CDR2 YYDKDF (reference sequence). V trimming: 5 bases; J trimming: 2 bases; junction bases outside the gene matches: 4. CDR3 length: 15 residues. In DNA form, the CDR3 reads TGTGCCACCAGCGGGTGGACAGGGACTAATGAAAAACTGTTTTTT. This sequence encodes CATSGWTGTNEKLFF.

The chain combines TRBV2 with TRBJ1-4; no clear D. The germline CDR1 and CDR2 sequences are SNHLY and FYNNEI. V lost 7 bases to trimming and J lost 8 bases, with 11 bases between them. This CDR3 spans 12 amino acids. CDR3 in amino acids: CASTHVPEKLFF. Written as DNA, the CDR3 is TGTGCCAGCACGCACGTGCCCGAAAAACTGTTTTTT.

The chain recombines TRBV5-5 with TRBJ2-7, with D unresolved. CDR3 length equals 14 residues. Germline V gives CDR1 SGHKS, CDR2 YYEKEE (reference sequence). The V and J ends lost 7 bases and 2 bases respectively, with 16 bases between them. The CDR3 loop is CASSRQMEAYEQYF. The CDR3 bases are TGTGCCAGCTCACGGCAGATGGAAGCCTACGAGCAGTACTTC.

The table lists this clonotype with a few counts. The V gene is TRBV4-1, the J gene TRBJ2-7; no reliable D call. V gave up 0 bases and J gave up 5 bases, with 5 bases separating them. The CDR3 has 12 amino acids. Germline CDR1 reads MGHRA; CDR2 reads YSYEKL. The CDR3, as DNA: TGCGCCAGCAGCCAAGACCTCCACGAGCAGTACTTC. This codes for CASSQDLHEQYF.

Only a few counts were recorded for this clonotype. The chain carries TRBV7-8 and TRBJ2-7, with D perhaps TRBD1 or TRBD2 (5 bases each). The CDR3 is 15 amino acids. V was pared by 3 bases and J by 1 base, with 13 bases between. In germline, CDR1 is SGHVS, CDR2 FQNEAQ. CDR3 sequence (DNA): TGTGCCAGCAGCTTGCCCGGGACCCAGTCCTACGAGCAGTACTTC. This sequence encodes CASSLPGTQSYEQYF.

The J gene is TRBJ2-5, the V gene TRBV6-2 or TRBV6-3; D is uncertain. V was trimmed by 0 bases and J by 5 bases, leaving 16 bases between them. The CDR3 totals 16 residues. Germline assignment: CDR1 MNHEY and CDR2 SVGEGT. This CDR3 is CASSYSPRLGNETQYF. The CDR3 DNA follows: TGTGCCAGCAGTTACTCCCCCCGGTTGGGGAACGAGACCCAGTACTTC.

Note on this clonotype: Possible read error: a much larger clone is one base away. The J gene is TRBJ2-7, the V gene TRBV2; no firm D call. Trimming cost V 7 bases and J 2 bases, with 9 bases left between them. The germline CDR1 and CDR2 sequences are SNHLY and FYNNEI. This CDR3 comprises 12 residues. CDR3 protein: CASIGRAYEQYF. CDR3 coding DNA: TGTGCCAGCATTGGACGGGCCTACGAGCAGTACTTC.

This clonotype has a count of ten or more. CDR3 sequence (DNA): TGTGCCAGCAGCTTGAGGGCAGAAAAACTGTTTTTT. This codes for CASSLRAEKLFF. The chain couples TRBV5-5 to TRBJ1-4; no clear D gene. CDR3 length equals 12 residues. CDR1 is SGHKS and CDR2 is YYEKEE in the germline V gene (reference sequence). The V end was cut by 1 base, the J end by 8 bases, with 6 bases between.

This clonotype was recorded many times. The chain has TRBV2 and TRBJ1-1; D ambiguous. V shed 7 bases and J shed 2 bases, with 11 bases lying between them. The germline V gene has CDR1 SNHLY and CDR2 FYNNEI. The CDR3 has 13 residues. In DNA, the CDR3 is TGTGCCAGCACCCAAAACAGTAACACTGAAGCTTTCTTT. This encodes CASTQNSNTEAFF.

This clonotype was seen once. The rearrangement joins TRBV7-3 to TRBJ2-6; 7 nucleotides line up with TRBD2. The trim removed 3 bases at V and 0 bases at J, leaving 8 bases unmatched. The germline gives CDR1 SGHTA, CDR2 FQGTGA. The CDR3 has 18 residues. The CDR3 coding sequence is TGTGCCAGCAGCTTCCAAAATATAGCGGGCTCTGGGGCCAACGTCCTGACTTTC. This codes for CASSFQNIAGSGANVLTF.

Only a few counts were recorded for this clonotype. CDR3 in amino acids: CASSAREWPYEQYF. CDR3 coding DNA: TGTGCCAGCAGCGCCCGGGAGTGGCCCTACGAGCAGTACTTC. This rearrangement joins TRBV5-4 to TRBJ2-7; possibly TRBD2 for D (6 bases). The CDR3 runs 14 residues. From germline, CDR1 is SGHNT and CDR2 YYREEE (reference sequence). Trimming took off 4 bases at V and 2 bases at J, with 13 bases between the two ends.

This clonotype was observed a few times. This sequence joins TRBV12-3 or TRBV12-4 and TRBJ2-7, with D tentatively TRBD1 (6 bases). Trimming left V 6 bases short and J 2 bases short, with 17 bases between. The CDR3 runs to 15 residues. This CDR3 reads CASSPNQGTPYEQYF. DNA of the CDR3: TGTGCCAGCAGCCCAAATCAGGGGACCCCCTACGAGCAGTACTTC.

Of note for this clonotype: A much more abundant neighbour one base away suggests this may be a read error. The DNA of the CDR3 is TGTGCCAGCAGCCATGACAGGTTTCGGGAAAGACTGTTTTTT. Translation gives CASSHDRFRERLFF. V and J are TRBV7-3 and TRBJ1-4, with D perhaps matching TRBD1 (6 bases). The CDR3 runs to 14 residues. The V gene's germline CDR1 is SGHTA and CDR2 FQGTGA.

This rearrangement joins TRBV3-1 to TRBJ1-2; D is ambiguous. This CDR3 has 14 residues. CDR1 is LGHDT, CDR2 YNNKEL, per germline (reference sequence). The V and J ends lost 6 bases and 4 bases respectively, with 15 bases between them. CDR3 loop: CASSDRSRPYGYTF. Here the CDR3 DNA reads TGTGCCAGCAGTGATCGGTCGAGGCCCTATGGCTACACCTTC.

There are many counts of this clonotype. The chain carries TRBV20-1 and TRBJ1-1, with 7 bases matching TRBD1. The V gene end was trimmed by 5 bases and the J gene end by 3 bases; junction bases not matched to a gene: 9. CDR1 and CDR2 from the germline V gene are DFQATT and SNEGSKA (reference sequence). The CDR3 has 14 amino acids. The DNA for the CDR3 is TGCAGTGCTCCAAGACAGGGAAGTGACACTGAAGCTTTCTTT. Amino acid sequence: CSAPRQGSDTEAFF.

This clonotype was recorded a few times. This chain joins TRBV19 and TRBJ1-5, with no clear D. The CDR3 is 15 amino acids. The V end was cut by 5 bases, the J end by 7 bases, with 18 bases between. In germline, CDR1 is LNHDA, CDR2 SQIVND (reference sequence). CDR3 sequence reads: CASSFGLGFSQPQHF. The DNA of the CDR3 is TGTGCCAGTAGTTTTGGGCTAGGCTTTTCCCAGCCCCAGCATTTT.

This clonotype appeared a few times. V and J are TRBV20-1 and TRBJ1-5, with a possible D match to TRBD1 (6 bases). The CDR3 length is 14 residues. Germline CDR1 is DFQATT and CDR2 is SNEGSKA (reference sequence). Deletions cut 5 bases from V and 3 bases from J, with 14 bases between. The CDR3 protein is CSASPDRPNQPQHF. Written as DNA, the CDR3 is TGCAGTGCTTCCCCCGACAGGCCCAATCAGCCCCAGCATTTT.

This clonotype turned up a few times. This sequence joins TRBV20-1 and TRBJ1-5; D is unclear. Germline CDR1 DFQATT, CDR2 SNEGSKA (reference sequence). Trimming removed 6 bases from V and 5 bases from J, with 14 bases in between. The CDR3 has 13 residues. The CDR3 reads CSASADGDQPQHF. CDR3 in DNA: TGCAGTGCAAGTGCGGACGGTGATCAGCCCCAGCATTTT.

This clonotype was picked up a small number of times. V usage is TRBV6-5 and J usage is TRBJ2-7, with 8 bases aligning to TRBD1. Trimming at V came to 4 bases and at J to 5 bases, leaving 7 bases not matched to a gene. The V gene's germline CDR1 is MNHEY and CDR2 SVGAGI. The CDR3 has 14 residues. This CDR3 reads CASSSDRAPDEQYF. The CDR3 coding sequence is TGTGCCAGCAGTTCGGACAGGGCGCCTGACGAGCAGTACTTC.

This clonotype was seen a handful of times. The gene calls are TRBV2 and TRBJ2-7; 7 nucleotides agree with TRBD1. The CDR3 totals 15 residues. From germline, CDR1 is SNHLY and CDR2 FYNNEI. Trimming at V came to 6 bases and at J to 1 base, leaving 9 bases not matched to a gene. The CDR3: CASSPIQGISYEQYF. The CDR3 DNA follows: TGTGCCAGCAGCCCTATACAGGGGATATCCTACGAGCAGTACTTC.

This clonotype occurred a few times. V and J are TRBV12-3 or TRBV12-4 and TRBJ1-6; TRBD1 matches at 11 bases. This CDR3 contains 16 residues. With V trimmed by 1 base and J by 7 bases, 3 bases remained unmatched. The CDR3: CASSLGTGGANSPLHF. CDR3 bases: TGTGCCAGCAGTTTAGGGACAGGGGGCGCGAATTCACCCCTCCACTTT.

V usage is TRBV20-1 and J usage is TRBJ2-7; D is uncertain. The CDR3 runs to 14 residues. The germline V gene encodes CDR1 DFQATT and CDR2 SNEGSKA (reference sequence). V was clipped by 0 bases and J by 4 bases, with 13 bases between them. The CDR3 DNA reads TGCAGTGCTAGAGATCCTGGTACCGGTTACGAGCAGTACTTC. Translated, it gives CSARDPGTGYEQYF.

The V gene is TRBV7-2, the J gene TRBJ2-2, with TRBD2 matching over 14 bases. The length of the CDR3 is 17 residues. Losses at the gene ends were 4 bases for V and 6 bases for J; bases not matched to a gene: 7. Germline V lookup: CDR1 SGHTA, CDR2 FQGNSA. The CDR3 sequence: CASSSTGLAGVAGELFF. The CDR3 DNA reads TGTGCCAGCAGCTCCACGGGACTAGCGGGAGTTGCCGGGGAGCTGTTTTTT.

The V gene is TRBV12-3 or TRBV12-4, the J gene TRBJ1-1, with a weak D call TRBD1 (6 bases). The germline V and J ends were trimmed by 8 bases and 11 bases, with 24 bases remaining between them. The CDR3 contains 14 residues. CDR3 sequence (DNA): TGTGCCAGCCTCCGGGGGGGGGCCCCGGGTGAGGCTTTCTTT. It translates to CASLRGGAPGEAFF.

This clonotype was recorded many times. The V and J genes are TRBV10-3 and TRBJ1-5; D not resolved. Trimming pared 2 bases from V and 4 bases from J, leaving 3 bases between. CDR3 length equals 12 residues. CDR1 ENHRY and CDR2 SYGVKD come from the germline V gene. The CDR3 DNA reads TGTGCCATCAGTGAGGCAAATCAGCCCCAGCATTTT. Its protein product is CAISEANQPQHF.